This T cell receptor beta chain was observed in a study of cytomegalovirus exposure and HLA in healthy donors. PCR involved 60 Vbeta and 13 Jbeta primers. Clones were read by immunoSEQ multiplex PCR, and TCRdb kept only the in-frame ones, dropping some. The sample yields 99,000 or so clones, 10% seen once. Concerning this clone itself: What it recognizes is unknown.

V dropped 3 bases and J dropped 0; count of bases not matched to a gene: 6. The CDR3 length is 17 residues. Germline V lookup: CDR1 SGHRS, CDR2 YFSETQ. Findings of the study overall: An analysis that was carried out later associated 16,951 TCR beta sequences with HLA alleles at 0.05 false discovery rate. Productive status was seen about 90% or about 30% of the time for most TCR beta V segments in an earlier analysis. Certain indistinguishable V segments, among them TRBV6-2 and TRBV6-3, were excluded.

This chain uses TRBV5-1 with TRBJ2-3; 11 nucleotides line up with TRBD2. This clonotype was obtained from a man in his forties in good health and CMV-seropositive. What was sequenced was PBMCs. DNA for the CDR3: TGCGCCAGCAGCTGGGATTGGACTAGCGGGAGCACAGATACGCAGTATTTT. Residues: CASSWDWTSGSTDTQYF.